This T cell receptor beta chain was identified in a study of cytomegalovirus exposure and HLA in healthy donors. Study context: The early release's HLA-typed donors yielded tens of millions of unique TCRs. The study's findings and limits: Earlier results showed most TCR beta V segments being productive about 87% or about 30% of the time.

In the PCR, 60 Vbeta and 13 Jbeta primers were used. In the study's own analysis: Approximately 11 million of the approximately 80 million unique TCR beta chains counted in a later analysis were shared. Clones were sequenced by immunoSEQ multiplex PCR, and TCRdb holds only the in-frame ones, with some missing. The V and J calls and the clone size are those of that table, but D and trimming were determined from the DNA. The sample includes roughly 110,000 clones, roughly four fifths seen only once; the top ten take more than 1.5%. This clone has only one observation. What it binds is unknown. Per germline, CDR1 MGHRA and CDR2 YSYEKL. The CDR3 contains 15 residues. V gave up 1 base and J gave up 4 bases; unmatched junction bases: 4. Among the donors, all were healthy bone marrow donors.

The specimen sequenced was PBMCs. This receptor was identified in a man aged 50-60 years in good health and CMV-seronegative. The chain couples TRBV4-1 to TRBJ2-5, with 9 bases aligning to TRBD2. CDR3 coding DNA: TGCGCCAGCAGCCAAGTTCCAGCGGGGGGAGAGACCCAGTACTTC. Residues: CASSQVPAGGETQYF.